These 9 T cell receptor beta chains originate from one sample sequenced in a study of blood T cells in healthy people across ages. PCR was performed a second time for about 6 to 11 cycles using a sample-barcoded 5' primer and a J-beta primer mix. TCRdb independently ran MiXCR on the 5' RACE reads; one entry per CDR3 protein. Among hundreds of thousands of distinct CDR3 sequences listed, 24% were seen once. These same data were also listed under a study on T cells of mothers and their children.

Sequenced material: blood. These receptors were collected from a boy aged 5-17 years in good health.

This clonotype occurred many times. The chain couples TRBV14 to TRBJ2-1; no clear D. The CDR3 loop spans 11 amino acids. The germline V gene encodes CDR1 SGHDN and CDR2 FVKESK. Trimming took off 5 bases at V and 10 bases at J, with 9 bases between the two ends. The CDR3 here is CASSIRQEQFF. In nucleotides, the CDR3 is TGTGCCAGCAGCATCCGACAAGAGCAGTTCTTC.

This clonotype was observed a few times. V usage is TRBV5-5 and J usage is TRBJ2-1, with D tentatively TRBD2 (6 bases). Trimming removed 3 bases at V and 2 bases at J, with 18 bases between. CDR3 length: 17 amino acids. Germline-derived CDR1 and CDR2 are SGHKS and YYEKEE (reference sequence). The CDR3 bases are TGTGCCAGCAGCTCCCCGGGAGACCAAGTTACCTACAATGAGCAGTTCTTC. Translation gives CASSSPGDQVTYNEQFF.

The chain links TRBV4-3 to TRBJ2-7, with D perhaps TRBD2 (6 bases). This CDR3 is built from 17 residues. Per germline, CDR1 LGHNA and CDR2 YSLEER. Trimming removed 0 bases from V and 0 bases from J, with 15 bases in between. The CDR3 sequence: CASSQETSSGFSYEQYF. The DNA of the CDR3 is TGCGCCAGCAGCCAAGAAACTTCCAGCGGGTTCTCCTACGAGCAGTACTTC.

The chain links TRBV13 to TRBJ1-3; D is perhaps TRBD1 (5 bases). CDR1 and CDR2 (germline): PRHDT, FYEKMQ (reference sequence). CDR3 length: 14 amino acids. V was pared by 5 bases and J by 3 bases, with 11 bases between. The CDR3 reads CASSPIGDGNTIYF. The DNA of the CDR3 is TGTGCCAGCAGCCCGATAGGGGATGGAAACACCATATATTTT. The full variable domain, its missing parts supplied by reference TRBV13 and TRBJ1-3, is AAGVIQSPRHLIKEKRETATLKCYPIPRHDTVYWYQQGPGQDPQFLISFYEKMQSDKGSIPDRFSAQQFSDYHSELNMSSLELGDSALYFCASSPIGDGNTIYFGEGSWLTVV.

This clonotype turned up a few times. This rearrangement joins TRBV6-6 to TRBJ1-1; 7 bases align to TRBD1. With 2 bases clipped from V and 2 bases from J, the junction kept 5 bases outside the gene matches. From germline, CDR1 is MNHNY and CDR2 SVGAGI (reference sequence). This CDR3 is built from 15 residues. The CDR3 here is CASSYARGANTEAFF. The DNA of the CDR3 is TGTGCCAGCAGTTACGCCAGGGGGGCCAACACTGAAGCTTTCTTT.

The rearrangement uses TRBV4-3 and TRBJ2-1, with TRBD1 matching over 10 bases. This CDR3 region has 13 residues. Trimming removed 2 bases from V and 9 bases from J; junction bases left unmatched: 1. CDR1 and CDR2 from the germline V gene are LGHNA and YSLEER. CDR3 sequence (DNA): TGCGCCAGCAGCCAAAGACAGGGGGCTGAGCAGTTCTTC. Translation: CASSQRQGAEQFF.

This clonotype has just a few counts. The V and J genes are TRBV30 and TRBJ2-1, with D possibly called TRBD1 or TRBD2 (6 bases each). V gave up 5 bases and J gave up 2 bases, with 10 bases separating them. Germline CDR1 GTSNPN, CDR2 SVGIG (reference sequence). This CDR3 is 13 amino acids long. Here the CDR3 reads CAWDRGPYNEQFF. CDR3 DNA sequence: TGTGCCTGGGATCGGGGGCCCTACAATGAGCAGTTCTTC.

The chain uses TRBV4-3 and TRBJ2-5; a possible D gene is TRBD1 (5 bases). The DNA matches TRBJ2-7 better at its end, which makes the J call doubtful. Germline V gene sequence: CDR1 LGHNA, CDR2 YSLEER. This CDR3 contains 13 residues. This CDR3 reads CASSWGTEYEQYF. The CDR3 DNA is TGCGCCAGCAGCTGGGGCACCGAGTACGAGCAGTACTTC.

This clonotype has only a few counts. This chain links TRBV29-1 with TRBJ2-3; D unresolved. The V end lost 4 bases, the J end lost 0 bases, and 14 bases lay between the germline ends. From germline, CDR1 is SQVTM and CDR2 ANQGSEA. CDR3 length equals 15 residues. This CDR3 reads CSVAEDRPSTDTQYF. CDR3 bases: TGCAGCGTTGCTGAAGACCGTCCGAGCACAGATACGCAGTATTTT.